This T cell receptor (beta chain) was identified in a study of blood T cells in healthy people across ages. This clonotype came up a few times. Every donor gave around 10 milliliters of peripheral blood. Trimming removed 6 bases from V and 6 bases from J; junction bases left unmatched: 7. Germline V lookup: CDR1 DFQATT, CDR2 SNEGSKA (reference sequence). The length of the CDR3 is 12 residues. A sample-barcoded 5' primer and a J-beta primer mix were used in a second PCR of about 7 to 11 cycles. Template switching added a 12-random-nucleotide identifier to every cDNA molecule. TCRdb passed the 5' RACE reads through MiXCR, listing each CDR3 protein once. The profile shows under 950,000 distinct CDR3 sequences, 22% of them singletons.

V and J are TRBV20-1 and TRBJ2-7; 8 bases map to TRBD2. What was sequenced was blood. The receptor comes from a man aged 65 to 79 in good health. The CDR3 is CSALTSVGEQYF. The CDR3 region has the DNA TGCAGTGCCCTGACTAGCGTAGGCGAGCAGTACTTC.